What follows are 32 T cell receptor delta chains derived from one specimen sequenced in a study of gamma delta lymphoproliferative disorders and STAT genes listed by TCRdb under 2018. Libraries were made using multiplex PCR. Instrument used: Illumina MiSeq. TCRdb called clones anew from the public reads via CATT; matching DNA rows were later pooled. The table for this sample lists 1,500 to 2,000 delta-chain clones; 2.7% of them were counted only once. The ten largest make up over 10% of the sample. For TCR sequencing, genomic DNA was taken from peripheral blood mononuclear cells isolated from both patients and controls. The specimen sequenced was blood. The receptors originated from a human donor in good health.

There are a few counts of this clone. TCRdb lists the protein of a much larger clone for this DNA, which differs at residue 5, so this is likely a read error; the protein given here is translated from the DNA itself. V usage is TRDV2 and J usage is TRDJ1; 12 nucleotides line up with TRDD3. The V and J ends lost 2 bases and 0 bases, in that order; junction bases with no gene match: 6. The CDR3 has 17 amino acids. Germline V CDR1 and CDR2: GEAIGNYY, EKD. CDR3 sequence reads: CACDILGDTIHTDKLIF. DNA for the CDR3: TGTGCCTGTGACATACTGGGGGATACCATTCACACCGATAAACTCATCTTT.

The table lists this clone with a few counts. A far larger clone lies a single base away; this is likely a read error. The same CDR3 can be traced to other DNA sequences in this sample. CDR3 sequence (DNA): TGTGCCTGTGACTCTGTACTGGGGGAAATCGATAAGCTCATCTTT. It is translated as CACDSVLGEIDKLIF. This chain joins TRDV2 and TRDJ1; TRDD3 agrees at 9 bases. The CDR3 has 15 residues. CDR1 and CDR2 from the germline V gene are GEAIGNYY and EKD.

As for this clone: Only one base separates this from a far larger clonotype, so it likely reflects a read error. The same CDR3 also results from other DNA sequences found in this sample. CDR3 in amino acids: CACDEKLSTDKLIF. The CDR3 nucleotides read TGTGCCTGTGACGAAAAACTCTCCACCGATAAGCTCATCTTT. The chain carries TRDV2 and TRDJ1; D is unclear. The germline V gene has CDR1 GEAIGNYY and CDR2 EKD. This CDR3 has 14 amino acids.

As concerns this clone: A far larger clone is one nucleotide away, so this likely arose from a read error. The CDR3 nucleotides are TGTGCTCTTGGGGACCCTTCCTACGTGGGAGGAACTGGGGGACGCATTAAGTACATCGATAAACTCATCTTT. Residues: CALGDPSYVGGTGGRIKYIDKLIF. J is TRDJ1 and V is TRDV1, with D possibly called TRDD2 or TRDD3 (9 bases each). Germline V gene sequence: CDR1 TSWWSYY, CDR2 QGS. V was cut by 3 bases and J by 4 bases, with 42 bases left in between. The CDR3 spans 24 residues.

This clone was seen a handful of times. The protein in TCRdb stems from a much larger clone and differs at residue 12 from this DNA's translation, likely a read error; here the protein is translated from the DNA. The V gene is TRDV2, the J gene TRDJ1; 11 bases agree with TRDD3. The CDR3 is made up of 19 amino acids. The germline V gene has CDR1 GEAIGNYY and CDR2 EKD. The J segment lost 4 bases and the V segment lost 0 bases, leaving 15 bases of the junction unmatched. Here the CDR3 DNA reads TGTGCCTGTGACACCCCCACCTGGGGGATACCCGCTAGTGTCGATAAACTCATCTTT. Residues: CACDTPTWGIPASVDKLIF.

This clone was detected a few times. This DNA translates differently at residue 5 from the TCRdb protein, which is that of a much larger clone; a read error is likely, and the protein shown is the DNA's own translation. The rearrangement joins TRDV1 to TRDJ1; D gene uncertain. CDR3 size: 16 residues. Per the germline V gene, CDR1 is TSWWSYY and CDR2 is QGS. Trimming shortened V by 4 bases and J by 7 bases, and 22 bases separated the two germline ends. DNA of the CDR3: TGTGCTCTTGGGGGACTTTGTCTTGTCTGGACCATTAAACTCATCTTT. This sequence encodes CALGGLCLVWTIKLIF.

This clone has just a few counts. The TCRdb protein, from a much larger clone, departs from this DNA's translation at residue 6, likely by read error; the protein shown derives from the DNA. CDR3 in amino acids: CACDSTGGSDKLIF. DNA of the CDR3: TGTGCCTGTGACAGCACTGGGGGATCCGATAAACTCATCTTT. The V call is TRDV2, the J call TRDJ1, with 10 bases lining up with TRDD3. The V and J ends lost 2 bases and 3 bases, in that order; junction bases with no gene match: 2. This CDR3 is built from 14 residues. Germline CDR1 GEAIGNYY, CDR2 EKD.

With regard to this clone: A far bigger clonotype differs at one base, so this is likely a read error. Additional DNA sequences in this sample encode the identical CDR3. The chain joins TRDV2 to TRDJ1, with 13 bases identical to TRDD3. The CDR3 totals 18 residues. Germline V gene data show CDR1 as GEAIGNYY and CDR2 as EKD. The CDR3 DNA follows: TGTGCCTGCGACATTCTACTGGGGGATACGCGGGGGACCGATAAACTCATCTTT. This sequence encodes CACDILLGDTRGTDKLIF.

This clone was counted between two and nine times. A read error likely explains this, since a far larger clone differs by one base. DNA of the CDR3: TGTGCAGCAAAGACGAAGACCTTCCTACGAAAGGGATCTGAGGACACCGATAAACTCATCTTT. It encodes CAAKTKTFLRKGSEDTDKLIF. The genes are TRAV29/DV5 and TRDJ1, with TRDD2 matching over 9 bases. Per the germline V gene, CDR1 is NSMFDY and CDR2 is ISSIKDK. The CDR3 runs 21 residues. Unmatched junction bases numbered 24, after V lost 3 bases and J lost 0 bases.

To note about this clone: TCRdb has a much larger clone's protein, which differs at residue 8 from the translation of this DNA, likely because of a read error; what is shown is the protein translated from the DNA. The V call is TRDV2, the J call TRDJ3; D is perhaps TRDD3 (6 bases). Germline loops: CDR1 GEAIGNYY, CDR2 EKD. Trimming shortened V by 1 base and J by 0 bases, and 18 bases separated the two germline ends. CDR3 length: 20 residues. The chain's CDR3 is CACDTIEPGESSWDTRQMFF. The CDR3 bases are TGTGCCTGTGACACGATCGAACCGGGGGAAAGCTCCTGGGACACCCGACAGATGTTTTTC.

This clone appeared a few times. With a far larger clone one base away, a read error is the likely cause. This sample includes further DNA sequences coding for the same CDR3. The chain recombines TRDV2 with TRDJ1; the match to TRDD3 covers 9 bases. CDR3 length: 17 amino acids. V trimming: 3 bases; J trimming: 2 bases; junction bases outside the gene matches: 12. Germline V gene sequence: CDR1 GEAIGNYY, CDR2 EKD. DNA for the CDR3: TGTGCCTGTGACGGATTGGGGACTACTGGGGGAACCGATAAACTCATCTTT. It encodes CACDGLGTTGGTDKLIF.

This clone has more than one count but fewer than ten. TCRdb pairs this DNA with a much larger clone's protein that differs at residue 13, likely a read error; the protein shown was translated from the DNA. The genes are TRDV2 and TRDJ3; D may be TRDD3 (6 bases). V was pared by 3 bases and J by 2 bases, with 25 bases between. The CDR3 is 21 amino acids. The V gene's germline CDR1 is GEAIGNYY and CDR2 EKD. CDR3 nucleotide sequence: TGTGCCTGTGACCCCGTTGGGGGCGATTTTGTAAGGCCCTGGGACACCCGACAGATGTTTTTC. Translated: CACDPVGGDFVRPWDTRQMFF.

Only a few counts were recorded for this clone. The translation of this DNA and the TCRdb protein of a much larger clone differ at residue 13, probably owing to a read error; the protein shown here is translated from the DNA. The chain joins TRDV1 to TRDJ1; 12 positions agree with TRDD3. Germline loops: CDR1 TSWWSYY, CDR2 QGS. This CDR3 contains 15 residues. CDR3 coding DNA: TGTGCTCTTGGGGTCCTACTGGGGGATACCGATAAATTCATCTTT. Protein sequence: CALGVLLGDTDKFIF.

With regard to this clone: TCRdb assigns this DNA the protein of a much larger clone, which departs from its translation at residue 13; this likely reflects a read error, and the protein shown comes from translating the DNA. V usage is TRDV2 and J usage is TRDJ1; D not resolved. From germline, CDR1 is GEAIGNYY and CDR2 EKD. This CDR3 is built from 15 residues. The CDR3 DNA follows: TGTGCCTGTGACACCTTGTGCCGATGCACCGATAAACCCATCTTT. Amino acid sequence: CACDTLCRCTDKPIF.

This clone turned up a few times. The J gene is TRDJ1; the V gene was not called; the table's D gene call, TRDD3, was not cross checked with the DNA. This CDR3 comprises 17 residues. CDR3 nucleotides: TGTGCTTCATTGTGCCTTCCTACAGGGGATACCCGCGATAAACTCATCTTT. Translated: CASLCLPTGDTRDKLIF.

Concerning this clone itself: This likely reflects a read error, since a far larger clone is one base away. This rearrangement joins TRDV3 to TRDJ2; 7 bases are shared with TRDD2. Germline assignment: CDR1 TVYSNPD and CDR2 GDNSRS (reference sequence). This CDR3 has 25 residues. CDR3 nucleotide sequence: TGTGCCTCCGAGCATTCCTACTCACCCCTATTCCGTTCCTTATCGCCACCTCCTTTGACAGCACAACCCTTCTTT. It yields the protein CASEHSYSPLFRSLSPPPLTAQPFF.

This clone was detected a few times. This likely came from a read error, as a far larger clone is one base away. This same CDR3 is encoded by further DNA sequences in the sample. The chain carries TRDV2 and TRDJ1; D remains ambiguous. CDR3 length: 16 amino acids. Germline-derived CDR1 and CDR2 are GEAIGNYY and EKD. The CDR3 spells CACDTVALQDTDKLIF. Written as DNA, the CDR3 is TGTGCCTGTGACACCGTGGCCTTGCAGGACACTGATAAACTCATCTTT.

This clone was picked up a small number of times. The likely explanation is a read error, given a far larger clone one base away. Within the sample, other DNA sequences also encode this same CDR3. The chain employs TRDV2 and TRDJ1; TRDD3 matches 9 bases. CDR1 and CDR2 (germline): GEAIGNYY, EKD. CDR3 size: 21 residues. CDR3 region: CACDTVALGDHIKGYTDKLIF. For the CDR3, the DNA is TGTGCCTGTGACACCGTGGCCCTGGGGGATCACATCAAAGGGTACACCGATAAGCTCATCTTT.

This clone is termed large. The DNA is omitted, as the CDR3 cannot be located on it reliably, and the CDR3 follows TCRdb's listing. This CDR3 is also generated by other DNA sequences in the sample. V usage is TRAV29/DV5 and J usage is TRDJ1; TRDD3, the D gene given by the table, was not confirmed from the DNA. CDR1 and CDR2 from the germline V gene are NSMFDY and ISSIKDK. Counting both end residues, the CDR3 totals 22 amino acids. The CDR3 reads CSVLLCGGRGLGDTANTDKLIF.

As concerns this clone: This probably arose from a read error, given a far larger clone one base away. Other DNA variants within this sample encode the same CDR3. This sequence joins TRDV2 and TRDJ1; TRDD3 matches at 11 bases. CDR3 size: 15 residues. Germline-derived CDR1 and CDR2 are GEAIGNYY and EKD. CDR3 bases: TGTGCCTGTGACACTCTTGGGGGATACGTCCCAAAACTTATCTTT. Translating it yields CACDTLGGYVPKLIF.

Concerning this clone itself: TCRdb's protein, taken from a much larger clone, differs from this DNA's translation at residue 16, likely owing to a read error; the protein displayed comes from the DNA. The genes are TRDV1 and TRDJ1; D may be TRDD3 (6 bases). Germline V CDR1 and CDR2: TSWWSYY, QGS. CDR3 length equals 19 residues. The CDR3 nucleotides are TGTGCTCTTGGGGGCCCCCCTCGATCTGGGGAGCTATACACCGATAACCTCATCTTT. It encodes CALGGPPRSGELYTDNLIF.

This clone was found a few times. This likely came from a read error, as a far larger clone is one base away. The chain uses TRDV2 and TRDJ3, with 12 bases lining up with TRDD3. The CDR3 loop spans 19 amino acids. Germline CDR1 reads GEAIGNYY; CDR2 reads EKD. The CDR3 nucleotides are TGTGCCTGTGACAAGTTACTGGGGGATACCACCTGGGACATCCGACAGATGTTTTTC. Amino acids: CACDKLLGDTTWDIRQMFF.

Turning to this clone: TCRdb shows a much larger clone's protein in place of this DNA's translation, and the two differ at residue 5, likely through a read error; the protein shown is translated from the DNA. J is TRDJ1 and V is TRDV2; TRDD3 matches at 9 bases. Trimming took 3 bases from V and 0 from J; bases not matched to a gene: 10. Germline CDR1 and CDR2: GEAIGNYY and EKD. The CDR3 spans 17 residues. This CDR3 is CACDVMGGIPYTDKLIF. The DNA for the CDR3 is TGTGCCTGTGACGTCATGGGGGGGATACCGTACACCGATAAACTCATCTTT.

This clone showed up just a few times. The mismatch at residue 3 between this DNA's translation and the TCRdb protein of a much larger clone likely reflects a read error; the protein shown is translated from the DNA. This chain's CDR3 is CARDTGPLGAYTDKLIF. CDR3 DNA: TGTGCCCGTGACACTGGTCCACTGGGGGCGTACACCGATAAACTCATCTTT. This chain joins TRDV2 and TRDJ1, with 8 bases fitting TRDD3. The CDR3 runs 17 residues. Germline V gene data show CDR1 as GEAIGNYY and CDR2 as EKD.

This clone was seen a few times. This DNA's translation and the protein TCRdb lists, from a much larger clone, do not match at residue 14, likely due to a read error; the protein shown is translated from the DNA. V usage is TRDV1 and J usage is TRDJ1; D is perhaps TRDD3 (5 bases). Per germline, CDR1 TSWWSYY and CDR2 QGS. CDR3 length: 16 amino acids. CDR3 nucleotide sequence: TGTGCTCTTTTCACGAGAGGGGGGCCTTGGACCGATAAATTCATCTTT. Its protein product is CALFTRGGPWTDKFIF.

Worth noting for this clone: This DNA's translation and the protein TCRdb lists, from a much larger clone, do not match at residue 12, likely due to a read error; the protein shown is translated from the DNA. The chain is built from TRDV1 and TRDJ3, with TRDD3 as a possible D gene (6 bases). CDR1 and CDR2 (germline): TSWWSYY, QGS. The CDR3 runs to 22 residues. Deletions cut 0 bases from V and 2 bases from J, with 23 bases between. CDR3 DNA: TGTGCTCTTGGGGAACTATACCACATGCTGGGGAAAGGAACCTGGGACACCCGACAGATGTTTTTC. Its translation is CALGELYHMLGKGTWDTRQMFF.

Regarding this clone: This likely stems from a read error, as it lies one base from a far larger clone. The sample holds other DNA sequences that translate to the same CDR3. The chain is built from TRDV2 and TRDJ1; 7 nucleotides align to TRDD3. CDR3 length: 21 residues. The germline V gene has CDR1 GEAIGNYY and CDR2 EKD. CDR3 protein: CACDTVSGGARTHKYTDKLIF. CDR3 nucleotide sequence: TGTGCCTGTGACACCGTAAGTGGGGGAGCCCGGACCCACAAGTACACCGATAAGCTCATCTTT.

Of note for this clone: This likely reflects a read error, since a far larger clone is one base away. The rearrangement joins TRDV2 to TRDJ1; 12 nucleotides agree with TRDD3. Germline CDR1 GEAIGNYY, CDR2 EKD. The CDR3 spans 18 residues. V shed 0 bases, J shed 0 bases, and the junction held 7 bases outside the gene matches. The CDR3, as DNA: TGTGCCTGTGACACCGCGAGGCTGGGGGATACGTACACCGATAAACTCATCTTT. Translation: CACDTARLGDTYTDKLIF.

Regarding this clone: The TCRdb protein, from a much larger clone, departs from this DNA's translation at residue 16, likely by read error; the protein shown derives from the DNA. This chain links TRAV23/DV6 with TRDJ1, with a tentative D call TRDD3 (7 bases). Germline CDR1 and CDR2: NTAFDY and IRPDVSE (reference sequence). The CDR3 length is 19 residues. The DNA for the CDR3 is TGTGCAGCAAATCAACACTTCCTTTTTCGCTGGGGGCCGACCGATAGACTCATCTTT. It is translated as CAANQHFLFRWGPTDRLIF.

For this clone: The protein that TCRdb holds for this DNA derives from a much larger clone and differs from the translated DNA at residue 5, which likely indicates a read error; the protein shown here is translated from the DNA. The rearrangement uses TRDV2 and TRDJ1, with TRDD3 matching over 7 bases. The CDR3 runs to 17 residues. The trim removed 2 bases at V and 4 bases at J, leaving 15 bases unmatched. The germline CDR1 and CDR2 sequences are GEAIGNYY and EKD. In DNA form, the CDR3 reads TGTGCCTGTGACAGTCTGGGGGCCTCAGTTTCTTACGATAAACTCATCTTT. This sequence encodes CACDSLGASVSYDKLIF.

This clone is labeled as large. This sample includes further DNA sequences coding for the same CDR3. The chain is built from TRDV2 and TRDJ3; D is possibly TRDD3 (6 bases). The CDR3 totals 20 residues. Looked up from germline, CDR1 is GEAIGNYY and CDR2 is EKD. V lost 3 bases and J 0 bases, leaving 20 bases between the germline ends. This CDR3 is CACDAELGGLSSWDTRQMFF. CDR3 nucleotides: TGTGCCTGTGACGCCGAACTTGGGGGGCTGAGCTCCTGGGACACCCGACAGATGTTTTTC.

This clone turned up a few times. The protein that TCRdb holds for this DNA derives from a much larger clone and differs from the translated DNA at residue 11, which likely indicates a read error; the protein shown here is translated from the DNA. This chain uses TRDV2 with TRDJ1; 11 bases line up with TRDD3. The CDR3 has 15 amino acids. Germline CDR1 and CDR2: GEAIGNYY and EKD. The J segment lost 7 bases and the V segment lost 7 bases, leaving 13 bases of the junction unmatched. The DNA of the CDR3 is TGTGCCTGCGTTCCGGTGGGGGATACGTCCGTTAAACTCATCTTT. Translation: CACVPVGDTSVKLIF.